The clone carrying this TCR beta chain has ten or more counts. This record comes from a study of T cells in Graves' hyperthyroidism and ophthalmopathy. From RNA transcripts, TCR beta CDR3 regions were amplified. Initially, a first-round RT-PCR of the TCR CDR3 employed the HTBI primer set. TCRdb re-called the multiplex PCR reads through MiXCR, storing one row per CDR3 protein. This sample has some 340,000 distinct CDR3 sequences, with roughly 13% found just once. The CDR3 contains 12 residues. V was trimmed by 1 base and J by 7 bases, leaving 7 bases between them. The germline V gene encodes CDR1 LGHDT and CDR2 YNNKEL (reference sequence). PBMCs came from 8.5 to 10 ml fresh peripheral blood.

Input material: blood. The sequence derives from a woman aged 40 to 50 with Graves' ophthalmopathy. V gene TRBV3-1 combines with J gene TRBJ1-2; D remains unclear. The CDR3 is CASSQARRGYTF. The CDR3 DNA is TGTGCCAGCAGCCAAGCCAGGCGTGGCTACACCTTC.